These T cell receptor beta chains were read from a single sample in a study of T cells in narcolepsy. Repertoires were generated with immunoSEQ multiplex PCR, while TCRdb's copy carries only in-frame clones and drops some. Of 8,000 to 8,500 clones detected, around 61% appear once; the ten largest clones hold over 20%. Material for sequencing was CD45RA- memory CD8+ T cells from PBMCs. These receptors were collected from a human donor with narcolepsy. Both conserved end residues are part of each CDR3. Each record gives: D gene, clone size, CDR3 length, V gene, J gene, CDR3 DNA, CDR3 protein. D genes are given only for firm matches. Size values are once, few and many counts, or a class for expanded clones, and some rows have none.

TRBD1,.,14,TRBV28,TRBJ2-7,TGTGCCAGCAGTTTGTCAGGGGGTAATGACGAGCAGTACTTC,CASSLSGGNDEQYF
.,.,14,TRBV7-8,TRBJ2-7,TGTGCCAGCAGCCCGGCGGGGGCCCACTACGAGCAGTACTTC,CASSPAGAHYEQYF
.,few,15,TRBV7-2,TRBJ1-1,TGTGCCAGCAGCTTAGATCAGGGGCTGAGGACTGAAGCTTTCTTT,CASSLDQGLRTEAFF
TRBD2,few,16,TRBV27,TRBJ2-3,TGTGCCAGCAGTTACCGGACTAGCGGGGGGGCCGATACGCAGTATTTT,CASSYRTSGGADTQYF
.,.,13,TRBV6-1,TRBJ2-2,TGTGCCAAACGAGCGGAGAACACCGGGGAGCTGTTTTTT,CAKRAENTGELFF
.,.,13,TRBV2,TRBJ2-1,TGTGCCAGCGAGGACAGCTTCTACAATGAGCAGTTCTTC,CASEDSFYNEQFF
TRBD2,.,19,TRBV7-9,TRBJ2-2,TGTGCCAGCAGCCCTCGACTAGCGGGGGCCTTATCGAACACCGGGGAGCTGTTTTTT,CASSPRLAGALSNTGELFF
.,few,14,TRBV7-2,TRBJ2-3,TGTGCCAGCAGCTTAGCACAGGGCGGCGATACGCAGTATTTT,CASSLAQGGDTQYF
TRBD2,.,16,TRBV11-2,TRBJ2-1,TGTGCCAGCAGCTCCGTAACTAGCGCGGTATACAATGAGCAGTTCTTC,CASSSVTSAVYNEQFF
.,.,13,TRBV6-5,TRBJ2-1,TGTGCCAGCATAGGAGTAGGGGACAATGAGCAGTTCTTC,CASIGVGDNEQFF
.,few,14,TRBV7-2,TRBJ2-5,TGTGCCAGCAGCCCACCGGCCAGCCAAGAGACCCAGTACTTC,CASSPPASQETQYF
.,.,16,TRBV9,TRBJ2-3,TGTGCCAGCAGCGGAAAACTAGTTAAGCGTGCAGATACGCAGTATTTT,CASSGKLVKRADTQYF
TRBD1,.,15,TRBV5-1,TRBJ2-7,TGCGCCAGCAGCTTGGATCAGGGGGTGGCCTACGAGCAGTACTTC,CASSLDQGVAYEQYF
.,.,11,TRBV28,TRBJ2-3,TGTGCCAGCAGTCCCCCGTATACGCAGTATTTT,CASSPPYTQYF
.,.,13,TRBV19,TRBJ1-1,TGTGCCAGTAGCAGGCAGCAGAGAACTGAAGCTTTCTTT,CASSRQQRTEAFF
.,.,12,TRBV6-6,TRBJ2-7,TGTGCCAGCGGAACCGACGGCTACGAGCAGTACTTC,CASGTDGYEQYF
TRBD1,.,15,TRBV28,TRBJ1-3,TGTGCCAGCAGTCAGTACAGGGGGTATGGAAACACCATATATTTT,CASSQYRGYGNTIYF
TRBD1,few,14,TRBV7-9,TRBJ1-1,TGTGCCAGCAGCCTGGGACAGGGGGACACTGAAGCTTTCTTT,CASSLGQGDTEAFF
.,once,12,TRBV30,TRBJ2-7,TGTGCCTGGAGTCTGGGGCGGGACGAGCAGTACTTC,CAWSLGRDEQYF
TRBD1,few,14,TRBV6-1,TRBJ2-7,TGTGCCAGCAGCCCGGGACAGGCCTCCTACGAGCAGTACTTC,CASSPGQASYEQYF
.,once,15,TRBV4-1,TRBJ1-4,TGCGCCAGCAGCCCCCGGAGAGCAACTAATGAAAAACTGTTTTTT,CASSPRRATNEKLFF
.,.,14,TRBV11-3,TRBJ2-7,TGTGCCAGCAGCTTTGGCGGGGTGACCTACGAGCAGTACTTC,CASSFGGVTYEQYF
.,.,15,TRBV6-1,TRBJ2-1,TGTGCCAGCAGTGAAGGCACAGGCACCTTTGTTGAGCAGTTCTTC,CASSEGTGTFVEQFF
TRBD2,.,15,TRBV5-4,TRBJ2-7,TGTGCCAGCAGCTTGACGGGACTAGCGGGGGGCGAGCAGTACTTC,CASSLTGLAGGEQYF
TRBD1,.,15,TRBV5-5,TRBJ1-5,TGTGCCAGCAGTTCTCAACAGGGGGCAAGTCAGCCCCAGCATTTT,CASSSQQGASQPQHF
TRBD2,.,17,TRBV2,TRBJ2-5,TGTGCCAGCAGTGAACGTCGACTAGCGGGGGTAAGAGAGACCCAGTACTTC,CASSERRLAGVRETQYF
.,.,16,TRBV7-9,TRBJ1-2,TGTGCCAGCAGCGCCACCCGGGACACCGATAACTATGGCTACACCTTC,CASSATRDTDNYGYTF
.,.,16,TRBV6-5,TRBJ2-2,TGTGCCAGCAGTTACGTCAGGGATAGAAACACCGGGGAGCTGTTTTTT,CASSYVRDRNTGELFF
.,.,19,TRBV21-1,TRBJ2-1,TGTGCCAGCAGCCAAGAAGGACTAGCGGGACCGAGCTCCTACAATGAGCAGTTCTTC,CASSQEGLAGPSSYNEQFF
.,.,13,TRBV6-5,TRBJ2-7,TGTGCCACTAGTAGGACAGCCGACAGTGAGCAGTACTTC,CATSRTADSEQYF